This T cell receptor beta chain was captured by sequencing in a study of technical replicates of blood from several donors. Sequencing used immunoSEQ multiplex PCR; TCRdb keeps in-frame clones, though not all of them. The sample has around 50,000 clones, roughly nine tenths seen once. The CDR3 extends over 16 amino acids. Trimming took 0 bases from V and 6 from J; bases not matched to a gene: 4. The germline V gene has CDR1 LNHNV and CDR2 YYDKDF (reference sequence). This clone was found once. Sequenced material: PBMCs. The sequence came from a human donor in good health. Some clones in this sample may be carry-over from other donors' samples. The V and J genes are TRBV15 and TRBJ2-4, with TRBD2 matching 11 bases. Here the CDR3 DNA reads TGTGCCACCAGCAGAGAACTAGCGGGAGCGGGAAACATTCAGTACTTC. Its protein product is CATSRELAGAGNIQYF.